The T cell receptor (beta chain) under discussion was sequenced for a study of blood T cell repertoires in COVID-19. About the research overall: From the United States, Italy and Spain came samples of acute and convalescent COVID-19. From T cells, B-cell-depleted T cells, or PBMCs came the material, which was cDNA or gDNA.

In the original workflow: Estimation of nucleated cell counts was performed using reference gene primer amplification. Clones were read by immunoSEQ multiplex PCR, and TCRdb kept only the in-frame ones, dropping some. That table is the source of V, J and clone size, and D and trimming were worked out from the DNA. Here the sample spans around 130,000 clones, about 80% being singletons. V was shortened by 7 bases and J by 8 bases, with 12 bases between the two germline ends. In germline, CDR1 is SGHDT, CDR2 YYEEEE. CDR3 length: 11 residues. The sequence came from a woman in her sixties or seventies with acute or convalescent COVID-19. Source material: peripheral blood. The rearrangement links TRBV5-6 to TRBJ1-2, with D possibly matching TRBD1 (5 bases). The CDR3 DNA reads TGTGCCAGCGTCGGCGGGGGAGGCTACACCTTC. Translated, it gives CASVGGGGYTF.